Shown below are 27 T cell receptor beta chains from a single sample sequenced in a study of blood T cell repertoires in COVID-19. Profiled with immunoSEQ multiplex PCR; TCRdb holds only in-frame clones, not every one. The table includes about 230,000 clones, around four fifths detected once. The material sequenced was peripheral blood. The receptors shown here come from a woman in her 70s with active or convalescent COVID-19.

The chain combines TRBV11-1 with TRBJ1-6; weak D call: TRBD1 (5 bases). The CDR3 runs to 16 residues. CDR1 and CDR2 from the germline V gene are SGHAT and FQDESV (reference sequence). Trimming cost V 2 bases and J 5 bases, with 13 bases left between them. CDR3 loop: CASSLPPRVDNSPLHF. In DNA form, the CDR3 reads TGTGCCAGCAGCTTACCGCCCAGGGTTGATAATTCACCCCTCCACTTT.

The J gene is TRBJ2-1, the V gene TRBV5-1; 13 bases align to TRBD2. The CDR3 has 15 amino acids. V shed 7 bases, J shed 7 bases, and the junction held 8 bases outside the gene matches. Germline loops: CDR1 SGHRS, CDR2 YFSETQ. The CDR3 region has the DNA TGCGCCAGCTCCCCGGGGACTAGCGGGAAGAATGAGCAGTTCTTC. As protein: CASSPGTSGKNEQFF. Filled out from reference TRBV5-1 and TRBJ2-1, the complete variable domain reads KAGVTQTPRYLIKTRGQQVTLSCSPISGHRSVSWYQQTPGQGLQFLFEYFSETQRNKGNFPGRFSGRQFSNSRSEMNVSTLELGDSALYLCASSPGTSGKNEQFFGPGTRLTVL.

The sample holds a few counts of this clone. The chain joins TRBV5-4 to TRBJ2-3; 8 bases line up with TRBD2. The CDR3 is 14 residues long. The V gene end was trimmed by 3 bases and the J gene end by 4 bases; junction bases not matched to a gene: 4. The V gene's germline CDR1 is SGHNT and CDR2 YYREEE (reference sequence). The CDR3 nucleotides read TGTGCCAGCAGCTCCGGGACTAGTGCAGATACGCAGTATTTT. Translated, it gives CASSSGTSADTQYF. Full variable domain (missing parts from reference TRBV5-4 and TRBJ2-3): ETGVTQSPTHLIKTRGQQVTLRCSSQSGHNTVSWYQQALGQGPQFIFQYYREEENGRGNFPPRFSGLQFPNYSSELNVNALELDDSALYLCASSSGTSADTQYFGPGTRLTVL.

This chain uses TRBV5-1 with TRBJ1-3; 7 bases agree with TRBD1. This CDR3 is built from 16 residues. J lost 2 bases, V lost 1 base, and 6 bases had no gene match. The germline V gene encodes CDR1 SGHRS and CDR2 YFSETQ. CDR3 in DNA: TGCGCCAGCAGCTTGATAGGACAGGCTCCTGGAAACACCATATATTTT. Protein product: CASSLIGQAPGNTIYF. Supplemented by reference TRBV5-1 and TRBJ1-3, the full variable domain reads KAGVTQTPRYLIKTRGQQVTLSCSPISGHRSVSWYQQTPGQGLQFLFEYFSETQRNKGNFPGRFSGRQFSNSRSEMNVSTLELGDSALYLCASSLIGQAPGNTIYFGEGSWLTVV.

This clone was seen a few times. The chain carries TRBV6-5 and TRBJ2-7, with 7 bases identical to TRBD1. The junction had 17 bases not matched to a gene; V was cut back by 6 bases and J by 9 bases. Germline lookup yields CDR1 MNHEY and CDR2 SVGAGI. The CDR3 spans 15 residues. CDR3 loop: CASRFARTGSWGQYF. In nucleotides, the CDR3 is TGTGCCAGCAGATTCGCTCGGACAGGTTCATGGGGGCAGTACTTC.

J is TRBJ1-4 and V is TRBV5-4; 10 nucleotides match TRBD1. CDR1 is SGHNT and CDR2 is YYREEE in the germline V gene (reference sequence). The CDR3 has 16 amino acids. J gave up 8 bases and V 4 bases, and 11 bases lay outside the gene matches. The CDR3 DNA reads as TGTGCCAGCAGCCGCCTCACCGGGACAGGGGAGGAAAAACTGTTTTTT. Its translation: CASSRLTGTGEEKLFF.

In this sample, this clone turned up once. The chain links TRBV5-1 to TRBJ2-3, with D unclear. The germline V and J ends were trimmed by 4 bases and 1 base, with 10 bases remaining between them. There are 14 residues in the CDR3. Germline V lookup: CDR1 SGHRS, CDR2 YFSETQ. The CDR3, as DNA: TGCGCCAGCAGCACCGACCGGGGCACAGATACGCAGTATTTT. It encodes CASSTDRGTDTQYF.

V gene TRBV29-1 combines with J gene TRBJ2-1; 10 positions agree with TRBD1. V lost 7 bases, J lost 6 bases, and 3 bases stayed unmatched. The CDR3 consists of 12 residues. The germline CDR1 and CDR2 sequences are SQVTM and ANQGSEA. In DNA, the CDR3 is TGCAGCGGGAGACAGGGGGCCAATGAGCAGTTCTTC. Translated, it gives CSGRQGANEQFF.

This clone was counted a few times. The chain uses TRBV7-9 and TRBJ1-5, with 7 bases matching TRBD1. This CDR3 comprises 14 residues. CDR1 is SEHNR, CDR2 FQNEAQ, per germline (reference sequence). J was trimmed by 3 bases and V by 5 bases; bases with no gene match: 4. The CDR3 sequence is CASSPDRDNQPQHF. Written as DNA, the CDR3 is TGTGCCAGCAGCCCTGACAGGGACAATCAGCCCCAGCATTTT.

This clone was counted between two and nine times. The rearrangement joins TRBV11-2 to TRBJ1-6; D may be TRBD1 (5 bases). The germline gives CDR1 SGHAT, CDR2 FQNNGV. Trimming left V 1 base short and J 7 bases short, with 8 bases between. There are 14 residues in the CDR3. The chain's CDR3 is CASSLAGSNSPLHF. The CDR3 bases are TGTGCCAGCAGCTTAGCAGGGTCCAATTCACCCCTCCACTTT.

This clone was seen a few times. The chain links TRBV25-1 to TRBJ1-2; no clear D. This CDR3 spans 13 amino acids. Deletions cut 4 bases from V and 8 bases from J, with 14 bases between. Germline-derived CDR1 and CDR2 are MGHDK and SYGVNS. The DNA of the CDR3 is TGTGCCAGCAGTGGGTCGCGACCAGGCGGCTACACCTTC. Protein sequence: CASSGSRPGGYTF.

V gene TRBV3-1 (or the pseudogene TRBV3-2) combines with J gene TRBJ2-7, with TRBD2 matching over 9 bases. This CDR3 is built from 13 residues. CDR1 is LGHDT and CDR2 is YNNKEL in the germline V gene (reference sequence). The junction had 14 bases not matched to a gene; V was cut back by 7 bases and J by 13 bases. CDR3 sequence: CASTLTDSGGIYF. The CDR3 DNA sequence: TGTGCCAGCACCTTGACGGATAGCGGGGGTATCTACTTC.

V gene TRBV19 combines with J gene TRBJ1-4, with a weak D call TRBD1 (5 bases). V was shortened by 5 bases and J by 8 bases, with 21 bases between the two germline ends. Per germline, CDR1 LNHDA and CDR2 SQIVND (reference sequence). The CDR3 has 16 amino acids. The CDR3 nucleotides read TGTGCCAGTAGTCCATCCCATCAGGGACTTACCGAAAAACTGTTTTTT. As protein: CASSPSHQGLTEKLFF.

The genes are TRBV6-5 and TRBJ1-2; TRBD1 matches 7 bases. V gave up 4 bases and J gave up 3 bases; unmatched junction bases: 8. There are 15 residues in the CDR3. Germline CDR1 reads MNHEY; CDR2 reads SVGAGI. DNA of the CDR3: TGTGCCAGCAGTTCCCCCGGGACAGCTTACTATGGCTACACCTTC. Its protein is CASSSPGTAYYGYTF.

The J gene is TRBJ1-6, the V gene TRBV2; 10 bases are shared with TRBD1. Germline V gene data show CDR1 as SNHLY and CDR2 as FYNNEI. The V and J ends lost 7 bases and 5 bases, in that order; junction bases with no gene match: 5. The CDR3 runs to 15 residues. For the CDR3, the DNA is TGTGCCAGCATTAGACAGGGGGCGAATAATTCACCCCTCCACTTT. It is translated as CASIRQGANNSPLHF.

The chain joins TRBV18 to TRBJ1-1; D not certain. The ends were cut back, 3 bases at V and 4 bases at J, with 15 bases in the middle. CDR1 and CDR2 (germline): KGHSH, LQKENI. The CDR3 spans 15 residues. As DNA, the CDR3 is TGTGCCAGCTCACCGGGCCCTCTGGGTGCCACTGAAGCTTTCTTT. Translation gives CASSPGPLGATEAFF.

This sequence joins TRBV18 and TRBJ2-1; a weak D match, TRBD1 (6 bases). This CDR3 has 15 amino acids. The germline V gene has CDR1 KGHSH and CDR2 LQKENI. The germline V and J ends were trimmed by 1 base and 2 bases, with 9 bases remaining between them. The CDR3: CASSPLQGTYNEQFF. The CDR3 coding sequence is TGTGCCAGCTCACCACTACAGGGTACCTACAATGAGCAGTTCTTC.

The chain employs TRBV6-2 or TRBV6-3 and TRBJ1-1; possibly TRBD1 for D (6 bases). Germline CDR1 reads MNHEY; CDR2 reads SVGEGT. Trimming cost V 6 bases and J 11 bases, with 16 bases left between them. CDR3 length: 12 residues. In DNA form, the CDR3 reads TGTGCCAGCAGCCTGATGGGGGCAAAGGCTTTCTTT. It encodes CASSLMGAKAFF.

The chain recombines TRBV30 with TRBJ2-5, with D possibly matching TRBD1 (5 bases). CDR1 is GTSNPN, CDR2 SVGIG, per germline (reference sequence). V dropped 0 bases and J dropped 7 bases, with 15 bases sitting between them. The CDR3 is 14 residues long. Here the CDR3 reads CAWSVGATVGTQYF. Here the CDR3 DNA reads TGTGCCTGGAGTGTAGGGGCCACCGTAGGGACCCAGTACTTC.

The chain links TRBV4-2 to TRBJ1-2, with D perhaps matching TRBD1 (6 bases). Germline loops: CDR1 LGHNA, CDR2 YNFKEQ. The CDR3 sequence is 14 residues long. Trimming removed 6 bases at V and 6 bases at J, with 17 bases between. The CDR3 DNA reads as TGTGCCAGCAGAAAGACTACAGGGAACCATGGCTACACCTTC. This translates into CASRKTTGNHGYTF.

The chain combines TRBV20-1 with TRBJ2-5, with D hard to call. CDR1 and CDR2 from the germline V gene are DFQATT and SNEGSKA (reference sequence). The ends were cut back, 3 bases at V and 1 base at J, with 15 bases in the middle. There are 15 residues in the CDR3. CDR3 in DNA: TGCAGTGCTAGTCCCGTACAGAAAGCCCAAGAGACCCAGTACTTC. Protein: CSASPVQKAQETQYF.

A single count supports this clone. Here the CDR3 reads CATSSGGPTEAFF. The CDR3 nucleotides read TGTGCCACCAGCAGTGGAGGGCCCACTGAAGCTTTCTTT. This chain links TRBV15 with TRBJ1-1; no clear D. The CDR3 is 13 amino acids. Germline lookup yields CDR1 LNHNV and CDR2 YYDKDF (reference sequence). V lost 3 bases and J lost 4, with 9 bases in between.

The chain recombines TRBV30 with TRBJ2-7, with 8 bases matching TRBD2. CDR1 GTSNPN and CDR2 SVGIG come from the germline V gene (reference sequence). The CDR3 sequence is 13 residues long. V was clipped by 7 bases and J by 2 bases; unmatched bases: 7. This CDR3 is CASRGLGTYEQYF. CDR3 bases: TGTGCCTCGCGGGGACTAGGGACCTACGAGCAGTACTTC.

The gene calls are TRBV2 and TRBJ2-2, with a possible D match to TRBD1 (6 bases). The germline CDR1 and CDR2 sequences are SNHLY and FYNNEI. The CDR3 spans 14 residues. With 5 bases removed from V and 1 base from J, the gap between germline ends came to 8 bases. CDR3 protein: CASSRTENTGELFF. The CDR3 nucleotides read TGTGCCAGCAGTAGGACAGAGAACACCGGGGAGCTGTTTTTT.

The rearrangement uses TRBV5-1 and TRBJ2-2; D gene ambiguous. Germline V gene data show CDR1 as SGHRS and CDR2 as YFSETQ. The CDR3 spans 14 residues. Trimming cost V 0 bases and J 1 base, with 4 bases left between them. CDR3 DNA: TGCGCCAGCAGCTTGGCGGGGAACACCGGGGAGCTGTTTTTT. It encodes CASSLAGNTGELFF. The full variable domain, its missing parts supplied by reference TRBV5-1 and TRBJ2-2, is KAGVTQTPRYLIKTRGQQVTLSCSPISGHRSVSWYQQTPGQGLQFLFEYFSETQRNKGNFPGRFSGRQFSNSRSEMNVSTLELGDSALYLCASSLAGNTGELFFGEGSRLTVL.

The rearrangement uses TRBV5-1 and TRBJ2-1, with no clear D. The germline V and J ends were trimmed by 4 bases and 0 bases, with 8 bases remaining between them. The CDR3 covers 14 residues. CDR1 is SGHRS, CDR2 YFSETQ, per germline. CDR3 nucleotides: TGCGCCAGCAGCACCGAGGCCTCCTACAATGAGCAGTTCTTC. This codes for CASSTEASYNEQFF.

The V gene is TRBV11-2, the J gene TRBJ1-3; 8 nucleotides align to TRBD1. The V and J ends lost 4 bases and 8 bases, in that order; junction bases with no gene match: 22. This CDR3 contains 19 residues. CDR1 is SGHAT and CDR2 is FQNNGV in the germline V gene. CDR3 protein: CASSSLRAGGEKVRYTIYF. CDR3 in DNA: TGTGCCAGCAGCTCCCTACGGGCAGGGGGCGAGAAAGTCCGATACACCATATATTTT.